The entry below describes one T cell receptor beta chain. The antigen remains undetermined. The record originates from a study of T cell responses to AZD1222 COVID-19 vaccine. Study findings and constraints: Repertoire sampling was restricted to post-peak T cell response timepoints. Recipients of two AZD1222 doses showed rising Spike-specific TCR breadth and depth.

The CDR3 extends over 14 amino acids. Trimming pared 6 bases from V and 0 bases from J, leaving 11 bases between. Germline CDR1 and CDR2: SGHRS and YFSETQ. Sequencing used immunoSEQ multiplex PCR; TCRdb keeps in-frame clones, though not all of them. The repertoire holds approximately 160,000 clones, about nine tenths seen once, with less than 3% in the top ten. The source material was peripheral blood, sampled on day 0 of AZD1222 vaccination. The receptor comes from an adult in good health. This rearrangement joins TRBV5-1 to TRBJ2-3, with D perhaps assigned TRBD1 or TRBD2 (5 bases each). CDR3 sequence (DNA): TGCGCCAGCACCCGGGGCTCTAGCACAGATACGCAGTATTTT. It yields the protein CASTRGSSTDTQYF.